A selection of T cell receptor beta chains follows, all from one sample in a study of blood T cell repertoires in COVID-19. Assay used: immunoSEQ multiplex PCR; TCRdb lists only in-frame clones, some missing. The sample includes 300,000 to 400,000 clones, around nine tenths of them seen just once. The sequencing input was peripheral blood. These TCRs come from a man over 45 with active or convalescent COVID-19. Each CDR3 is given with its conserved first and last residue. A D gene is named only where the DNA matches it firmly. Clone size is not always given. Where it is, it says once, few, many or a class for expanded clones.

V: TRBV5-4
D: TRBD2
J: TRBJ2-7
length: 15
size: .
CDR3: CASTSGAGSSYEQYF
DNA: TGTGCCAGCACCAGCGGGGCAGGGAGCTCCTACGAGCAGTACTTC

V: TRBV10-3
D: .
J: TRBJ2-3
length: 16
size: .
CDR3: CAISESGGSFTDTQYF
DNA: TGTGCCATCAGTGAGTCTGGGGGGTCATTCACAGATACGCAGTATTTT

V: TRBV18
D: .
J: TRBJ1-2
length: 14
size: .
CDR3: CASSPTDTNYGYTF
DNA: TGTGCCAGCTCGCCGACAGATACTAACTATGGCTACACCTTC

V: TRBV28
D: .
J: TRBJ1-5
length: 13
size: .
CDR3: CASGAGSNQPQHF
DNA: TGTGCCAGCGGAGCCGGGTCCAATCAGCCCCAGCATTTT

V: TRBV20-1
D: .
J: TRBJ1-1
length: 11
size: .
CDR3: CSARDDTEAFF
DNA: TGCAGTGCTAGAGACGACACTGAAGCTTTCTTT

V: TRBV2
D: TRBD1
J: TRBJ2-6
length: 17
size: .
CDR3: CASSAGTGVSGANVLTF
DNA: TGTGCCAGCAGTGCCGGGACAGGCGTTTCTGGGGCCAACGTCCTGACTTTC

V: TRBV7-2
D: TRBD2
J: TRBJ2-5
length: 15
size: .
CDR3: CASSLDGGTGGTQYF
DNA: TGTGCCAGCAGCTTAGACGGGGGAACGGGGGGGACCCAGTACTTC

V: TRBV20-1
D: .
J: TRBJ1-1
length: 13
size: .
CDR3: CSASSPTNTEAFF
DNA: TGCAGTGCTAGTAGCCCTACGAACACTGAAGCTTTCTTT

V: TRBV25-1
D: TRBD1
J: TRBJ2-1
length: 15
size: few
CDR3: CASSRGQGARNEQFF
DNA: TGTGCCAGCAGTCGTGGACAGGGGGCGAGGAATGAGCAGTTCTTC

V: TRBV27
D: .
J: TRBJ2-2
length: 14
size: .
CDR3: CASSRTANTGELFF
DNA: TGTGCCAGCAGCCGGACAGCGAACACCGGGGAGCTGTTTTTT

V: TRBV5-1
D: TRBD2
J: TRBJ2-1
length: 16
size: .
CDR3: CASSLGTSGKEDEQFF
DNA: TGCGCCAGCAGCTTGGGGACTAGCGGGAAAGAAGATGAGCAGTTCTTC

V: TRBV18
D: TRBD1
J: TRBJ1-6
length: 17
size: .
CDR3: CASSPGQGPMRNSPLHF
DNA: TGTGCCAGCTCACCGGGACAGGGACCCATGCGTAATTCACCCCTCCACTTT

V: TRBV27
D: .
J: TRBJ1-6
length: 15
size: .
CDR3: CASSFGAGASSPLHF
DNA: TGTGCCAGCAGTTTCGGCGCGGGGGCATCTTCACCCCTCCACTTT

V: TRBV30
D: .
J: TRBJ1-4
length: 14
size: .
CDR3: CAWDALGRREKLFF
DNA: TGTGCCTGGGACGCCCTAGGCCGCCGGGAAAAACTGTTTTTT

V: TRBV10-3
D: .
J: TRBJ2-3
length: 16
size: .
CDR3: CAISGRAGSPADTQYF
DNA: TGTGCCATCAGTGGCAGGGCCGGTAGTCCGGCAGATACGCAGTATTTT

V: TRBV3-1/TRBV3-2
D: TRBD1
J: TRBJ2-7
length: 16
size: .
CDR3: CASSQDWDSGRYEQYF
DNA: TGTGCCAGCAGCCAAGATTGGGACAGTGGCCGATACGAGCAGTACTTC

V: TRBV28
D: .
J: TRBJ2-1
length: 15
size: .
CDR3: CASSPRISGYNEQFF
DNA: TGTGCCAGCAGTCCCAGGATCTCCGGCTACAATGAGCAGTTCTTC

V: TRBV19
D: .
J: TRBJ1-1
length: 15
size: .
CDR3: CASSIDNRTNTEAFF
DNA: TGTGCCAGTAGTATAGATAACAGGACGAACACTGAAGCTTTCTTT

V: TRBV27
D: .
J: TRBJ2-5
length: 14
size: .
CDR3: CASSLSKFGETQYF
DNA: TGTGCCAGCAGTTTATCGAAGTTCGGAGAGACCCAGTACTTC

V: TRBV6-5
D: TRBD1
J: TRBJ1-1
length: 15
size: .
CDR3: CASSFLGQGRTEAFF
DNA: TGTGCCAGCAGTTTTCTCGGACAGGGTCGGACTGAAGCTTTCTTT

V: TRBV11-2
D: TRBD2
J: TRBJ2-2
length: 17
size: .
CDR3: CASSSAGLAGPGGELFF
DNA: TGTGCCAGCAGCTCCGCGGGACTAGCGGGGCCGGGAGGGGAGCTGTTTTTT

V: TRBV7-3
D: TRBD2
J: TRBJ2-3
length: 16
size: .
CDR3: CASSLRAGAGIDTQYF
DNA: TGTGCCAGCAGCTTAAGGGCGGGAGCCGGGATAGATACGCAGTATTTT

V: TRBV7-8
D: TRBD2
J: TRBJ2-3
length: 15
size: .
CDR3: CASSRAQRGPDTQYF
DNA: TGTGCCAGCAGCCGGGCCCAGCGGGGCCCAGATACGCAGTATTTT

V: TRBV19
D: .
J: TRBJ1-4
length: 13
size: .
CDR3: CASSIGHDEKLFF
DNA: TGTGCCAGTAGTATAGGACACGATGAAAAACTGTTTTTT

V: TRBV6-2/TRBV6-3
D: .
J: TRBJ2-7
length: 12
size: .
CDR3: CASSYASYEQYF
DNA: TGTGCCAGCAGTTACGCCAGCTACGAGCAGTACTTC

V: TRBV3-1/TRBV3-2
D: TRBD1
J: TRBJ2-5
length: 16
size: .
CDR3: CASSQLGQGDGETQYF
DNA: TGTGCCAGCAGCCAATTGGGACAGGGGGACGGGGAGACCCAGTACTTC

V: TRBV4-1
D: .
J: TRBJ2-6
length: 16
size: .
CDR3: CASSPALTARANVLTF
DNA: TGCGCCAGCAGCCCTGCCCTGACTGCCCGAGCCAACGTCCTGACTTTC

V: TRBV27
D: TRBD2
J: TRBJ2-1
length: 17
size: .
CDR3: CASSLGLAGGPYNEQFF
DNA: TGTGCCAGCAGTTTAGGTCTAGCGGGAGGTCCCTACAATGAGCAGTTCTTC